This T cell receptor (beta chain) appears in the sequencing data of a study of T cells in Graves' hyperthyroidism and ophthalmopathy. Whole-study results and caveats: Before onset, by a median of about seven months, the model predicted ophthalmopathy.

Regarding this clonotype: Its antigen is not known.

CDR3 length: 12 residues. Germline V gene lookup returns CDR1 SQVTM and CDR2 ANQGSEA. The V and J ends lost 6 bases and 4 bases respectively, with 13 bases between them. The investigators amplified TCR beta CDR3 regions from RNA transcripts. The HTBI set primed first-round TCR CDR3 RT-PCR. TCRdb re-called the multiplex PCR reads with MiXCR, one entry per CDR3 protein. The table has approximately 530,000 distinct CDR3 sequences, approximately 15% seen once. Source material: blood. This chain joins TRBV29-1 and TRBJ2-7; tentatively, D is TRBD1 (6 bases). This TCR came from a woman aged 18-29 years with Graves' hyperthyroidism. CDR3 residues: CSVRDTGYEQYF. The CDR3 DNA reads as TGCAGCGTCCGGGACACCGGATACGAGCAGTACTTC.